Described below is a single TCR beta chain sequence and its context. Its cognate antigen is unknown. The data were obtained in a study of CXCR3-negative and CXCR3-positive naive CD8 T cells. Turning to the study itself: The libraries yielded about 135 million TRB reads, about 1.5 +/- 0.3 million each.

Regarding the study as a whole: Cryopreserved cells showed partially decreased CXCR3 expression, and most assays used fresh PBMCs.

In preparing the TRB cDNA libraries, 5' RACE with UMI labels was used. TCRdb reworked the 5' RACE reads into one entry per CDR3 protein, no DNA. The table lists approximately 52,000 distinct CDR3 sequences. The CDR3 contains 13 residues. The sequenced material came from memory CD8+ T cells from blood. The receptor was derived from a human donor in good health. Some clones in this sample may be carry-over from other donors' samples. This sequence joins TRBV12-3 or TRBV12-4 and TRBJ2-2. Here the CDR3 reads CASSFFDDGELFF.